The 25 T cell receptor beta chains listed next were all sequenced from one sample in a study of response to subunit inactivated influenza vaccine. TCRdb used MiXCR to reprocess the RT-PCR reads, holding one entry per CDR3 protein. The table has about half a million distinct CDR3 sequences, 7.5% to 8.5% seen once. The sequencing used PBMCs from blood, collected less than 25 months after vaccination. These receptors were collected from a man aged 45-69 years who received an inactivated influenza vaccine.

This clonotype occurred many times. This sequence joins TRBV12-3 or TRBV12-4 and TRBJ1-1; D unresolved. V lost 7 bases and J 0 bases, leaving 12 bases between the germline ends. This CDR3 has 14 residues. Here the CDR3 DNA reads TGTGCCAGCATGGCGGCAGGCCTGAACACTGAAGCTTTCTTT. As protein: CASMAAGLNTEAFF.

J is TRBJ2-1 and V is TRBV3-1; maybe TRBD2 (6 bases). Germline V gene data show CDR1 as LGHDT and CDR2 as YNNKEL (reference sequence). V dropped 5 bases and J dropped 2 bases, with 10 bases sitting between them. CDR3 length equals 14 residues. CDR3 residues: CASSSTGAYNEQFF. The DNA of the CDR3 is TGTGCCAGCAGCAGCACGGGGGCCTACAATGAGCAGTTCTTC.

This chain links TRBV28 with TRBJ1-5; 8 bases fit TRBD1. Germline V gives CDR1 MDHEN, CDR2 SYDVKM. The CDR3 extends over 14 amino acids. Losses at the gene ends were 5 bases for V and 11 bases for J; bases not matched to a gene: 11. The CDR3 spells CASSPKQGGRAQHF. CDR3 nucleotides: TGTGCCAGCAGTCCCAAACAGGGGGGGAGGGCCCAGCATTTT.

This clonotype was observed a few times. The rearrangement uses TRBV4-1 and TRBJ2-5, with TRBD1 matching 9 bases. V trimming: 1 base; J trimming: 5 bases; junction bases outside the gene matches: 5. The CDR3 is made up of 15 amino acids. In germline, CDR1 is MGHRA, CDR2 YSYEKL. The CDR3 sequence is CASSQGGTGLETQYF. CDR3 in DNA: TGCGCCAGCAGCCAAGGGGGGACAGGGCTTGAGACCCAGTACTTC.

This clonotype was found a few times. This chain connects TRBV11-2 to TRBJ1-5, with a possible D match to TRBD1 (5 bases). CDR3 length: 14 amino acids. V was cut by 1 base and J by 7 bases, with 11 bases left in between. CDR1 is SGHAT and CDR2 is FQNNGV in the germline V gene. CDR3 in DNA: TGTGCCAGCAGCTTAGGACAGTCATACCAGCCCCAGCATTTT. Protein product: CASSLGQSYQPQHF.

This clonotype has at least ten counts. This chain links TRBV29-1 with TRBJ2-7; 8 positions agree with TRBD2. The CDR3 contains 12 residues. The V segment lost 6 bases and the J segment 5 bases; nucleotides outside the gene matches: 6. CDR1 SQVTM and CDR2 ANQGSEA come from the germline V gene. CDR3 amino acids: CSVTSGIDEQYF. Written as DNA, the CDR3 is TGCAGCGTCACTAGCGGCATCGACGAGCAGTACTTC.

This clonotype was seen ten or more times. The CDR3 loop reads CASSPRRNYNEQFF. The DNA for the CDR3 is TGTGCCAGCAGCCCCAGAAGGAATTACAATGAGCAGTTCTTC. This chain links TRBV14 with TRBJ2-1; no firm D call. The V and J ends lost 4 bases and 4 bases respectively, with 11 bases between them. The CDR3 contains 14 residues. The germline CDR1 and CDR2 sequences are SGHDN and FVKESK.

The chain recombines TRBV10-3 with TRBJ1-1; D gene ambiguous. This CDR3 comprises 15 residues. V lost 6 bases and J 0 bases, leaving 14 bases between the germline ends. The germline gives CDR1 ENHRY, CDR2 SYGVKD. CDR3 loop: CAIRPSRGLNTEAFF. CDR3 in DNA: TGTGCCATCAGGCCATCGAGAGGACTGAACACTGAAGCTTTCTTT.

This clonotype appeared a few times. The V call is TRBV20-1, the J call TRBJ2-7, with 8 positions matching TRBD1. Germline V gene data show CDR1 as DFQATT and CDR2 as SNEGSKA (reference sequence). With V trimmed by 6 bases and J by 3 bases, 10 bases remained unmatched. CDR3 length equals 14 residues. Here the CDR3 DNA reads TGCAGTGCCCCGGCCCACGGACAGGGCTACGAGCAGTACTTC. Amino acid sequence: CSAPAHGQGYEQYF.

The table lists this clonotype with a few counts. The CDR3 region is CATSREGRRGETQYF. The CDR3 region has the DNA TGTGCCACCAGCAGGGAGGGACGCCGCGGGGAGACCCAGTACTTC. The chain has TRBV15 and TRBJ2-5; tentative D call: TRBD2 (6 bases). The V gene lost 3 bases and the J gene lost 5 bases, with 16 bases spanning the gap. Germline V CDR1 and CDR2: LNHNV, YYDKDF (reference sequence). This CDR3 is 15 amino acids long.

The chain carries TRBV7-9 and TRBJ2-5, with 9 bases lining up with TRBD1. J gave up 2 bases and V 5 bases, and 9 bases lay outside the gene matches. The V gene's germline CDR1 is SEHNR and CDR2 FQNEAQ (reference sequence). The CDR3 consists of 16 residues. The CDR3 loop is CASSHLGTGKQETQYF. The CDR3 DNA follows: TGTGCCAGCAGCCACCTTGGGACAGGGAAGCAAGAGACCCAGTACTTC.

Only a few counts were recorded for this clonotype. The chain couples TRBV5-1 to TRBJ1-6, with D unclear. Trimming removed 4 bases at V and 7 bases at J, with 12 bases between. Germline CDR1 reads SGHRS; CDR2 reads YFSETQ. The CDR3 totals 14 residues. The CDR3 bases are TGCGCCAGCAGCGATGTGACACGGAATTCACCCCTCCACTTT. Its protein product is CASSDVTRNSPLHF.

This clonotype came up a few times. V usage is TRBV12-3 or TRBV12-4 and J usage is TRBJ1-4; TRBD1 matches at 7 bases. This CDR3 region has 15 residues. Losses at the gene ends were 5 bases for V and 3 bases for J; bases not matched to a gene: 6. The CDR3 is CASSPTGTANEKLFF. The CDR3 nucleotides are TGTGCCAGCAGTCCGACAGGGACAGCTAATGAAAAACTGTTTTTT.

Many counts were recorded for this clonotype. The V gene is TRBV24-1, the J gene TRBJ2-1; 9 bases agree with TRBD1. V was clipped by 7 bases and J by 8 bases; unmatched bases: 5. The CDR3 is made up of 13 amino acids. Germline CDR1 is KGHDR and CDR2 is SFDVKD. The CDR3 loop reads CATRGRTGDEQFF. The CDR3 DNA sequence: TGTGCCACCAGGGGCCGGACAGGGGATGAGCAGTTCTTC.

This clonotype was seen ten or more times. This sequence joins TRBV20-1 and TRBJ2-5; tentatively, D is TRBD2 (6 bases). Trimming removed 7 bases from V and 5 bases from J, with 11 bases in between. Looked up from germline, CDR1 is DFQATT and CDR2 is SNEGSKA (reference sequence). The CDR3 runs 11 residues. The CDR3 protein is CSVGRHETQYF. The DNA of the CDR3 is TGCAGTGTGGGGAGGCATGAGACCCAGTACTTC.

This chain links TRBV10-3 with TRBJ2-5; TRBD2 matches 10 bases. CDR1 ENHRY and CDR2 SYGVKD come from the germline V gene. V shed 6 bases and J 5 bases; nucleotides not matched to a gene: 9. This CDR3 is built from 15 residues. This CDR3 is CAISLTLAGGETQYF. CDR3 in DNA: TGTGCCATCAGCCTAACATTAGCGGGGGGTGAGACCCAGTACTTC.

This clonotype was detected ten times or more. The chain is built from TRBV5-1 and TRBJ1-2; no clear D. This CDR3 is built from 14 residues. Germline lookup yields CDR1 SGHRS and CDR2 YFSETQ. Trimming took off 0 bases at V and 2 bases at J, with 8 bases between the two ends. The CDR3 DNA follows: TGCGCCAGCAGCTTGGCAGGTCAAAACTATGGCTACACCTTC. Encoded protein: CASSLAGQNYGYTF.

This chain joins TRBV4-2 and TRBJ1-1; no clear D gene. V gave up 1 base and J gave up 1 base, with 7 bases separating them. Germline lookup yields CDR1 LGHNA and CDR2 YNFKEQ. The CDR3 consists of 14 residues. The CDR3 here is CASSQVWGNTEAFF. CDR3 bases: TGTGCCAGCAGCCAAGTTTGGGGGAACACTGAAGCTTTCTTT.

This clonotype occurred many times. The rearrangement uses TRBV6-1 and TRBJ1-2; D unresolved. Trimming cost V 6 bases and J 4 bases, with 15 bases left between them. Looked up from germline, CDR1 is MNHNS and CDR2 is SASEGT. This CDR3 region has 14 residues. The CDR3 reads CASSPEVRAYGYTF. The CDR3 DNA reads TGTGCCAGCAGCCCCGAGGTACGGGCCTATGGCTACACCTTC.

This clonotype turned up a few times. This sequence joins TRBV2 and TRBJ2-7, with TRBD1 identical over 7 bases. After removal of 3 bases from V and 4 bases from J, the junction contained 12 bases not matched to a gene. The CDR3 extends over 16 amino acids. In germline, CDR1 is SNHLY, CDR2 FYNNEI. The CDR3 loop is CASSDLTGTNPYEQYF. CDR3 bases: TGTGCCAGCAGTGACCTGACAGGGACCAACCCTTACGAGCAGTACTTC.

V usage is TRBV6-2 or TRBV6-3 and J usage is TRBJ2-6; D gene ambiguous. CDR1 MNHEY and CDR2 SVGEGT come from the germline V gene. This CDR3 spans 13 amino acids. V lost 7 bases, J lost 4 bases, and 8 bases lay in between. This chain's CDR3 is CASNLPGANVLTF. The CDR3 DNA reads TGTGCCAGCAACCTCCCAGGGGCCAACGTCCTGACTTTC.

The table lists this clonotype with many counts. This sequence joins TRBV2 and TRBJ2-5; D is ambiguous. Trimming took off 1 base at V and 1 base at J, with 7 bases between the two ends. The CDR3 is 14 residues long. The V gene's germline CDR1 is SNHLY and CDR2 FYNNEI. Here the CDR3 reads CASSEGRTQETQYF. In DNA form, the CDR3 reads TGTGCCAGCAGTGAAGGGCGTACCCAAGAGACCCAGTACTTC.

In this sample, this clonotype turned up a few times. CDR3 sequence: CATSAGTNYGYTF. DNA of the CDR3: TGTGCCACCAGTGCCGGGACTAACTATGGCTACACCTTC. V is TRBV24-1 and J is TRBJ1-2; D is unclear. This CDR3 contains 13 residues. Trimming cost V 5 bases and J 0 bases, with 6 bases left between them. Germline V gene data show CDR1 as KGHDR and CDR2 as SFDVKD.

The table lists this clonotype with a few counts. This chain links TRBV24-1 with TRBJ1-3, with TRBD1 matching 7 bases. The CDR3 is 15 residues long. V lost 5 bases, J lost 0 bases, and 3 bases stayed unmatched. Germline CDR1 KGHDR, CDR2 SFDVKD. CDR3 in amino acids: CATSVGTASGNTIYF. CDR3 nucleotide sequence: TGTGCCACCAGTGTTGGGACAGCCTCTGGAAACACCATATATTTT.

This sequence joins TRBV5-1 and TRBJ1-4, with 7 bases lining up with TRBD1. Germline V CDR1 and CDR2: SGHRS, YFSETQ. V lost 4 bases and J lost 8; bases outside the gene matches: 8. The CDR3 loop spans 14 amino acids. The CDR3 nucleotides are TGCGCCAGCAGCCAAAGGGACAGTCAGGAAAAACTGTTTTTT. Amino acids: CASSQRDSQEKLFF.